This T cell receptor (beta chain) comes out of a study of CD8 T cells in ankylosing spondylitis. Construction of TCR beta libraries was performed using quantitative 5'-RACE with molecular barcodes. TCRdb re-called the 5' RACE reads through MiXCR, storing one row per CDR3 protein. The sample includes 700,000 or so distinct CDR3 sequences, roughly 20% seen only once; the top ten take 19%. Study-level findings and limits: Previously reported in reactive arthritis synovial fluid and blood were some of the motif variants. Significant enrichment of disease-linked clones was reported in matched ankylosing spondylitis synovial fluid. A TCR beta motif made of about eight highly homologous variants seemed typical of ankylosing spondylitis blood. Disease-associated clones were CD8+ and fairly uncommon in peripheral blood.

Germline CDR1 reads MDHEN; CDR2 reads SYDVKM. This CDR3 contains 14 residues. Trimming took 8 bases from V and 5 from J, leaving 19 bases between them. This clonotype has a handful of counts. Its target is not known. This chain joins TRBV28 and TRBJ2-7; either TRBD1 or TRBD2 may fit D (5 bases each). The sequence came from a male donor with ankylosing spondylitis. Sequencing used blood, either unsorted or a sorted T cell fraction (not recorded which). CDR3 residues: CASHALGENHEQYF. The DNA of the CDR3 is TGTGCCAGCCATGCTCTGGGGGAAAACCACGAGCAGTACTTC.